This T cell receptor (beta chain) was retrieved from a study of shared clonotypes between healthy human individuals. There are many counts of this clone. Its target is not known. Sequencing was performed with immunoSEQ multiplex PCR; in TCRdb, only in-frame clones are kept and a portion is missing. The sample contains roughly 1 million clones, more than 60% of which appear only once. Study-wide results and limits: About 4.5% of naive CD4 clonotypes were common to a few donors.

Germline V gene sequence: CDR1 SEHNR, CDR2 FQNEAQ (reference sequence). The CDR3 runs to 14 residues. Between the trimmed V and J ends, which lost 2 bases and 4 bases, there was a span of 11 bases. The sample consisted of memory CD4+ T cells sorted from blood. The sample's subset: CD45RA-negative fraction. The TCR originated in a man aged 18 to 35 in good health. The rearrangement links TRBV7-9 to TRBJ2-5, with D possibly TRBD2 on 6 matching bases. The CDR3: CASSLSGGSETQYF. The CDR3, as DNA: TGTGCCAGCAGCTTATCCGGGGGTTCAGAGACCCAGTACTTC.